The 10 T cell receptor beta chains given below trace back to one sample, sequenced in a study of T cell responses to AZD1222 COVID-19 vaccine. Produced via immunoSEQ multiplex PCR; TCRdb's table is partial and in-frame only. The sample lists some 120,000 clones; around 84% were seen once. The sequencing here drew on peripheral blood, taken 28 days after the second AZD1222 dose. These receptors were obtained from an adult who received the AZD1222 COVID-19 vaccine.

The rearrangement uses TRBV12-3 or TRBV12-4 and TRBJ2-7; D not resolved. CDR3 length: 12 amino acids. The V and J ends lost 1 base and 7 bases respectively, with 8 bases between them. The chain's CDR3 is CASSLDPTEQYF. The CDR3 DNA reads as TGTGCCAGCAGTTTAGACCCTACGGAGCAGTACTTC.

Of note for this clone: This may be a read error: a much more frequent sequence differs by one nucleotide. This chain links TRBV7-2 with TRBJ1-5; D unresolved. The CDR3 is 12 amino acids. Looked up from germline, CDR1 is SGHTA and CDR2 is FQGNSA. Between the trimmed V and J ends, which lost 1 base and 6 bases, there was a span of 4 bases. CDR3 sequence: CASSLGGQPQHF. The CDR3 nucleotides read TGTGCCAGCAGCTTAGGGGGTCAGCCCCAGCATTTT.

This clone turned up a few times. J is TRBJ1-6 and V is TRBV6-1; no definite D call. This CDR3 comprises 11 residues. From germline, CDR1 is MNHNS and CDR2 SASEGT. The V and J ends lost 1 base and 10 bases respectively, with 2 bases between them. CDR3: CASSEVSPLHF. CDR3 coding DNA: TGTGCCAGCAGTGAAGTCTCACCCCTCCACTTT.

J is TRBJ1-6 and V is TRBV19; no definite D call. V was cut by 0 bases and J by 10 bases, with 7 bases left in between. The CDR3 has 13 amino acids. CDR1 LNHDA and CDR2 SQIVND come from the germline V gene (reference sequence). The CDR3 region is CASSIDESSPLHF. CDR3 nucleotide sequence: TGTGCCAGTAGTATAGATGAAAGCTCACCCCTCCACTTT.

The chain links TRBV3-1 (or the pseudogene TRBV3-2) to TRBJ1-4, with a tentative D call TRBD1 (5 bases). The CDR3 contains 15 residues. V was pared by 4 bases and J by 7 bases, with 16 bases between. CDR1 and CDR2 from the germline V gene are LGHDT and YNNKEL (reference sequence). CDR3 sequence: CASSRSSGGSEKLFF. The CDR3 DNA is TGTGCCAGCAGCCGTTCGTCGGGGGGGAGTGAAAAACTGTTTTTT.

The chain couples TRBV19 to TRBJ1-1; weak D call: TRBD1 (5 bases). Trimming removed 3 bases from V and 1 base from J, with 9 bases in between. The CDR3 loop spans 14 amino acids. Germline V CDR1 and CDR2: LNHDA, SQIVND (reference sequence). In DNA, the CDR3 is TGTGCCAGTAGTATCGGGCAGGGGAACACTGAAGCTTTCTTT. Amino acid sequence: CASSIGQGNTEAFF.

The chain links TRBV11-3 to TRBJ2-7; D may match TRBD1 or TRBD2 (6 bases each). Germline lookup yields CDR1 SGHNT and CDR2 YENEEA. The CDR3 consists of 14 residues. The V end was cut by 4 bases, the J end by 5 bases, with 15 bases between. The CDR3 here is CASSSRTGADEQYF. CDR3 sequence (DNA): TGTGCCAGCAGCTCCCGAACGGGGGCGGACGAGCAGTACTTC.

This chain connects TRBV5-6 to TRBJ1-1; 11 bases map to TRBD1. Germline CDR1 and CDR2: SGHDT and YYEEEE. V lost 4 bases to trimming and J lost 12 bases; unmatched junction nucleotides: 8. This CDR3 has 13 residues. The CDR3 bases are TGTGCCAGCAGCCGCAGGACAGGGGGCTTGTCTTTCTTT. Translated, it gives CASSRRTGGLSFF.

V and J are TRBV5-8 and TRBJ2-4; TRBD1 aligns across 8 bases. The V segment lost 5 bases and the J segment 11 bases; nucleotides outside the gene matches: 9. This CDR3 has 13 residues. The V gene's germline CDR1 is SGHTS and CDR2 YDEGEE. The CDR3 DNA reads as TGTGCCAGCAGACGAGTAGGACAGGGCGTTCAGTACTTC. Its translation: CASRRVGQGVQYF.

This chain joins TRBV30 and TRBJ1-6; 9 bases are shared with TRBD1. The length of the CDR3 is 15 residues. Trimming at V came to 5 bases and at J to 0 bases, leaving 2 bases not matched to a gene. The germline gives CDR1 GTSNPN, CDR2 SVGIG (reference sequence). CDR3 amino acids: CAWGQGSSYNSPLHF. In DNA form, the CDR3 reads TGTGCCTGGGGACAGGGGAGCTCCTATAATTCACCCCTCCACTTT.